The rows below give T cell receptor beta chains drawn from one sample of a study of molecular identifiers for immune sequencing clone quantification. Each CDR3 protein gets one entry after TCRdb re-called the PCR reads with MiXCR. The sample shows tens of thousands of distinct CDR3 sequences, about 21% of them seen only once. Source material: naive CD8+ T cells from blood, with Jurkat cell RNA spiked in. The receptors were sampled from a human donor in good health. Some libraries in this study had Jurkat cell RNA spiked in. Each CDR3 is given with its conserved first and last residue. Fields, in order: J gene, clone size, D gene, V gene, CDR3 DNA, CDR3 protein. A D gene is named only where the DNA matches it firmly. The size of a clone is reported for some rows only, either as once, few or many, or as a class for expanded clones.

j_call: TRBJ2-3; clone_size: many; d_call: TRBD2; v_call: TRBV20-1; cdr3_nt: TGCAGTGCTAGAGATGGACTAGCGGAAAGCACAGATACGCAGTATTTT; cdr3_aa: CSARDGLAESTDTQYF
j_call: TRBJ1-1; clone_size: many; d_call: NA; v_call: TRBV11-2; cdr3_nt: TGTGCCAGCAGCTTGGACGGGGCGAACACTGAAGCTTTCTTT; cdr3_aa: CASSLDGANTEAFF
j_call: TRBJ2-7; clone_size: many; d_call: NA; v_call: TRBV4-1; cdr3_nt: TGCGCCAGCAGTTACAGGGAGGACGAGCAGTACTTC; cdr3_aa: CASSYREDEQYF
j_call: TRBJ1-1; clone_size: NA; d_call: TRBD1; v_call: TRBV7-6; cdr3_nt: TGTGCCAGCAGCCCGGGACAGGCCCTGAGGACTGAAGCTTTCTTT; cdr3_aa: CASSPGQALRTEAFF
j_call: TRBJ2-5; clone_size: many; d_call: NA; v_call: TRBV6-6; cdr3_nt: TGTGCCAGCAGTTACTTGCCCGGGACACATCAAGAGACCCAGTACTTC; cdr3_aa: CASSYLPGTHQETQYF
j_call: TRBJ2-2; clone_size: many; d_call: TRBD2; v_call: TRBV7-9; cdr3_nt: TGTGCCAGCAGCTACGGACTAGCGGGAATCACCGGGGAGCTGTTTTTT; cdr3_aa: CASSYGLAGITGELFF
j_call: TRBJ1-1; clone_size: few; d_call: NA; v_call: TRBV20-1; cdr3_nt: TGCAGTGCTATAACCCGGGACGCCCAGCCGGGGTGGACTGAAGCTTTCTTT; cdr3_aa: CSAITRDAQPGWTEAFF
j_call: TRBJ2-5; clone_size: many; d_call: TRBD1; v_call: TRBV7-6; cdr3_nt: TGTGCCAGCAGCTTAGGACGGGCCCAGGGGGATCAAGAGACCCAGTACTTC; cdr3_aa: CASSLGRAQGDQETQYF
j_call: TRBJ2-5; clone_size: few; d_call: TRBD2; v_call: TRBV2; cdr3_nt: TGTGCCAGCAACCAGCGGGGGATTCAAGAGACCCAGTACTTC; cdr3_aa: CASNQRGIQETQYF
j_call: TRBJ2-5; clone_size: many; d_call: NA; v_call: TRBV27; cdr3_nt: TGTGCCAGCAGCCCAACGATAATGTACCAAGAGACCCAGTACTTC; cdr3_aa: CASSPTIMYQETQYF
j_call: TRBJ2-3; clone_size: many; d_call: TRBD2; v_call: TRBV3-1; cdr3_nt: TGTGCCAGCAGTCTGGGACTAGCTGCAGATACGCAGTATTTT; cdr3_aa: CASSLGLAADTQYF
j_call: TRBJ2-7; clone_size: many; d_call: TRBD1; v_call: TRBV12-3/TRBV12-4; cdr3_nt: TGTGCCAGCAGCTATGGACAGGGCGAGCAGTACTTC; cdr3_aa: CASSYGQGEQYF
j_call: TRBJ2-1; clone_size: few; d_call: NA; v_call: TRBV29-1; cdr3_nt: TGCAGCGTGGTTCTAGCTGGCTACAATGAGCAGTTCTTC; cdr3_aa: CSVVLAGYNEQFF
j_call: TRBJ1-2; clone_size: many; d_call: NA; v_call: TRBV27; cdr3_nt: TGTGCCAGCAGTTACGCGTGGGGCTATGGCTACACCTTC; cdr3_aa: CASSYAWGYGYTF
j_call: TRBJ2-7; clone_size: many; d_call: NA; v_call: TRBV2; cdr3_nt: TGTGCCAGCAGTGGACCCTACGAGCAGTACTTC; cdr3_aa: CASSGPYEQYF
j_call: TRBJ2-7; clone_size: many; d_call: TRBD2; v_call: TRBV3-1; cdr3_nt: TGTGCCAGCAGCCAAGGTACTAGCGGGAGGATGGGGTCCCACGAGCAGTACTTC; cdr3_aa: CASSQGTSGRMGSHEQYF
j_call: TRBJ2-3; clone_size: NA; d_call: TRBD2; v_call: TRBV6-2/TRBV6-3; cdr3_nt: TGTGCCAGCAGTTTGGACAGGGGGACTAGCGGGGTCTTCACAGATACGCAGTGTTTT; cdr3_aa: CASSLDRGTSGVFTDTQCF
j_call: TRBJ1-4; clone_size: many; d_call: NA; v_call: TRBV7-9; cdr3_nt: TGTGCCAGCAGCGCACCTCCACAAAAAGACCAGGAAAAACTGTTTTTT; cdr3_aa: CASSAPPQKDQEKLFF
j_call: TRBJ2-5; clone_size: many; d_call: NA; v_call: TRBV2; cdr3_nt: TGTGCCAGCAGTGAGTGGGTCCAAGAGACCCAGTACTTC; cdr3_aa: CASSEWVQETQYF
j_call: TRBJ1-1; clone_size: many; d_call: TRBD1; v_call: TRBV4-1; cdr3_nt: TGCGCCAGCAGCCAAGATCCAGGACAGGTGAACACTGAAGCTTTCTTT; cdr3_aa: CASSQDPGQVNTEAFF
j_call: TRBJ1-1; clone_size: many; d_call: NA; v_call: TRBV5-4; cdr3_nt: TGTGCCAGCAGCTCGGGGCTTGAGGATATCACTGAAGCTTTCTTT; cdr3_aa: CASSSGLEDITEAFF
j_call: TRBJ2-7; clone_size: NA; d_call: NA; v_call: TRBV13; cdr3_nt: TGTGCCAGCAGCTTAATGGCAGGGGCCTACGAGCAGTACTTC; cdr3_aa: CASSLMAGAYEQYF
j_call: TRBJ2-3; clone_size: many; d_call: NA; v_call: TRBV4-2; cdr3_nt: TGTGCCAGCAGCCAAGATCGCTATTTTGGGGCAGATACGCAGTATTTT; cdr3_aa: CASSQDRYFGADTQYF